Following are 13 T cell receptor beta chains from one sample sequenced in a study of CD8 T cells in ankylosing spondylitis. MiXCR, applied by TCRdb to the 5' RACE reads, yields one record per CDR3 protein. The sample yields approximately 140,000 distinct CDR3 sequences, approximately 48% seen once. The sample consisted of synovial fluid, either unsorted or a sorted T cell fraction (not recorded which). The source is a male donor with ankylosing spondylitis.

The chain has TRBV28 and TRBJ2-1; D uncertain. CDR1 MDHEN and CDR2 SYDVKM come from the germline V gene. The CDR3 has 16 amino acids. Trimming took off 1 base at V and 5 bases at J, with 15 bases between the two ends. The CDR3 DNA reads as TGTGCCAGCAGTTTATTATGGACCGCTAATGACAATGAGCAGTTCTTC. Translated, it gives CASSLLWTANDNEQFF.

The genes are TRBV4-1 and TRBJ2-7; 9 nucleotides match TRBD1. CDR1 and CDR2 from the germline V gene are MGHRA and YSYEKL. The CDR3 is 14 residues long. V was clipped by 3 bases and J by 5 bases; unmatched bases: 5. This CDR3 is CASSQSRTGDEQYF. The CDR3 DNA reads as TGCGCCAGCAGCCAGAGCCGGACAGGGGACGAGCAGTACTTC.

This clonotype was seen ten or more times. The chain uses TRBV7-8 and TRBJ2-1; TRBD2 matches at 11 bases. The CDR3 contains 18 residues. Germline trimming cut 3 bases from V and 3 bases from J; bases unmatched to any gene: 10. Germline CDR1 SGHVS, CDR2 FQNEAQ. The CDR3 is CASSFHEGLAVFYNEQFF. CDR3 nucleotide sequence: TGTGCCAGCAGCTTTCACGAGGGACTAGCGGTGTTCTACAATGAGCAGTTCTTC.

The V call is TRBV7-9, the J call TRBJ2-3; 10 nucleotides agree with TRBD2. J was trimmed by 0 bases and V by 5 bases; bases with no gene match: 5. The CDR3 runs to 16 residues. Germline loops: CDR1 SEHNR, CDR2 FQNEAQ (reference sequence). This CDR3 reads CASSQGLATSTDTQYF. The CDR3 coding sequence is TGTGCCAGCAGCCAGGGACTAGCGACTAGCACAGATACGCAGTATTTT.

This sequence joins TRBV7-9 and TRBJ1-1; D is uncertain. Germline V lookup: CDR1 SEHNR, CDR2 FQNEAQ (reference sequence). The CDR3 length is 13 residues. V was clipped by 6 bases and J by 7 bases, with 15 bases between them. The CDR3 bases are TGTGCCAGCAGTTTTTATGAATGGGGTGAAGCTTTCTTT. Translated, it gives CASSFYEWGEAFF.

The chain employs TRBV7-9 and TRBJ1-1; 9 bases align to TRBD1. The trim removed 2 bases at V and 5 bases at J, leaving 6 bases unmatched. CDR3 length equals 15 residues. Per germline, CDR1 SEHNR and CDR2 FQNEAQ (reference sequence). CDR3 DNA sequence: TGTGCCAGCAGCTTATCCGGGACAGGGAGGACTGAAGCTTTCTTT. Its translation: CASSLSGTGRTEAFF.

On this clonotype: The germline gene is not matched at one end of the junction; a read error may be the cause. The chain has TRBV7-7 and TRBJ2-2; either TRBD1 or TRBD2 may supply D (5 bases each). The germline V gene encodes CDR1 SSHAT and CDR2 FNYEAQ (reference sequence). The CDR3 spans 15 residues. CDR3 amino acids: CASSPGTVNTGELFF. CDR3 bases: TGTGCTAGCAGCCCCGGGACGGTGAACACCGGGGAGCTGTTTTTT. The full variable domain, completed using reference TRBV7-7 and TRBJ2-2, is GAGVSQSPRYKVTKRGQDVTLRCDPISSHATLYWYQQALGQGPEFLTYFNYEAQPDKSGLPSDRFSAERPEGSISTLTIQRTEQRDSAMYRCASSPGTVNTGELFFGEGSRLTVL.

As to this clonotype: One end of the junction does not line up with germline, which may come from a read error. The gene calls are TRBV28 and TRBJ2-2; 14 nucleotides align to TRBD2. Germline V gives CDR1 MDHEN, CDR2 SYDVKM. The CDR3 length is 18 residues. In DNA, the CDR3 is TGTGCCAGCAGCCCCGGGACTAGCGGGGGCCCGAACACCGGGGAGATGTTTTTT. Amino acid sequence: CASSPGTSGGPNTGEMFF. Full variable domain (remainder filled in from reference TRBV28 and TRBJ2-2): DVKVTQSSRYLVKRTGEKVFLECVQDMDHENMFWYRQDPGLGLRLIYFSYDVKMKEKGDIPEGYSVSREKKERFSLILESASTNQTSMYLCASSPGTSGGPNTGEMFFGEGSRLTVL.

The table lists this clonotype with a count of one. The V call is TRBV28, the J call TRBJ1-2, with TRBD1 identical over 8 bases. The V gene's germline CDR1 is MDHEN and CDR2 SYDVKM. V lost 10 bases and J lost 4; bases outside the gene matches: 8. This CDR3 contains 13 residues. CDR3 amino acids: CATEQGGAYGYTF. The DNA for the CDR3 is TGTGCCACCGAACAGGGGGGAGCCTATGGCTACACCTTC.

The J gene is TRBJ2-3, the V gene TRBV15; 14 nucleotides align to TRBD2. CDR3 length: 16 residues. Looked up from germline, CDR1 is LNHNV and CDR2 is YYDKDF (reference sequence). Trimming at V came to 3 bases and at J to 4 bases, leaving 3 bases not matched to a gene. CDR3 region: CATSRGTSGSADTQYF. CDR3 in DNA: TGTGCCACCAGCAGGGGGACTAGCGGGAGCGCAGATACGCAGTATTTT.

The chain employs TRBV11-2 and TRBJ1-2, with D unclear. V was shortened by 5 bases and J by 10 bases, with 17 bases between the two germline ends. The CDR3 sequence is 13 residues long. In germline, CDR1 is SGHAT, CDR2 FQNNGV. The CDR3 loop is CASSGERGGLYTF. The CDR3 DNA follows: TGTGCCAGCAGCGGTGAGCGGGGTGGACTCTACACCTTC.

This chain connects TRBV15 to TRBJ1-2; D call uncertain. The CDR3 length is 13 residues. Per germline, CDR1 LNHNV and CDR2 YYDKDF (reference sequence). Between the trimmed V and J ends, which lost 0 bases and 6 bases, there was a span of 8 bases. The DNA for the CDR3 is TGTGCCACCAGCAGAGAAGGGCAGAATGGCTACACCTTC. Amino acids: CATSREGQNGYTF. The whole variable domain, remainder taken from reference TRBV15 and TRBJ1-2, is DAMVIQNPRYQVTQFGKPVTLSCSQTLNHNVMYWYQQKSSQAPKLLFHYYDKDFNNEADTPDNFQSRRPNTSFCFLDIRSPGLGDTAMYLCATSREGQNGYTFGSGTRLTVV.

CDR3 DNA: TGCAGTGCTAGTTCAGGGAATCGAAACACCATATATTTT. It yields the protein CSASSGNRNTIYF. The chain joins TRBV20-1 to TRBJ1-3; the D gene is possibly TRBD1 (5 bases). V was shortened by 3 bases and J by 5 bases, with 11 bases between the two germline ends. Germline CDR1 and CDR2: DFQATT and SNEGSKA (reference sequence). The CDR3 runs 13 residues.